One sample yielded the 23 T cell receptor beta chains listed below, sequenced in a study of blood T cells in healthy people across ages. A second PCR, run for roughly 7 to 12 cycles, used a sample-barcoded 5' primer plus a J-beta primer mix. MiXCR, applied by TCRdb to the 5' RACE reads, yields one record per CDR3 protein. The data contain fewer than 2,000,000 distinct CDR3 sequences, around 40% of them singletons. Sequences were obtained from blood. The receptor set was obtained from a human donor in good health.

This clonotype has just a few counts. The chain is built from TRBV20-1 and TRBJ2-7; D unresolved. Germline lookup yields CDR1 DFQATT and CDR2 SNEGSKA (reference sequence). V lost 0 bases and J 3 bases, leaving 15 bases between the germline ends. The CDR3 length is 15 residues. CDR3 bases: TGCAGTGCTAGAGATAATGGTGACGTAAGCTACGAGCAGTACTTC. Encoded protein: CSARDNGDVSYEQYF.

The sample holds many counts of this clonotype. The chain links TRBV29-1 to TRBJ2-7, with 8 bases fitting TRBD1. The CDR3 loop spans 13 amino acids. Germline loops: CDR1 SQVTM, CDR2 ANQGSEA. V dropped 2 bases and J dropped 3; count of bases not matched to a gene: 3. This CDR3 reads CSVELGQDYEQYF. The CDR3 DNA is TGCAGCGTTGAATTGGGACAGGACTACGAGCAGTACTTC.

The genes are TRBV9 and TRBJ2-7, with D possibly being TRBD2 (6 bases). Germline V gene sequence: CDR1 SGDLS, CDR2 YYNGEE. The CDR3 is 15 residues long. V was shortened by 0 bases and J by 1 base, with 11 bases between the two germline ends. Here the CDR3 DNA reads TGTGCCAGCAGCGTAGGGGCGGGGAGATCCTACGAGCAGTACTTC. Its protein product is CASSVGAGRSYEQYF. The whole variable domain, remainder taken from reference TRBV9 and TRBJ2-7, is DSGVTQTPKHLITATGQRVTLRCSPRSGDLSVYWYQQSLDQGLQFLIQYYNGEERAKGNILERFSAQQFPDLHSELNLSSLELGDSALYFCASSVGAGRSYEQYFGPGTRLTVT.

The rearrangement joins TRBV5-1 to TRBJ1-2; TRBD1 agrees at 9 bases. The V and J ends lost 3 bases and 10 bases, in that order; junction bases with no gene match: 10. The CDR3 totals 14 residues. Germline CDR1 reads SGHRS; CDR2 reads YFSETQ. CDR3 residues: CASSSQGAGDSYTF. The CDR3 region has the DNA TGCGCCAGCAGCTCACAGGGGGCTGGGGACTCCTACACCTTC.

V usage is TRBV7-3 and J usage is TRBJ1-4, with 8 bases fitting TRBD1. The CDR3 sequence is 18 residues long. Germline lookup yields CDR1 SGHTA and CDR2 FQGTGA. V shed 1 base and J 5 bases; nucleotides not matched to a gene: 12. The CDR3 loop is CASSLIPLQGGRNEKLFF. The CDR3 DNA sequence: TGTGCCAGCAGCTTAATCCCCCTACAGGGGGGAAGAAATGAAAAACTGTTTTTT.

There are a few counts of this clonotype. V usage is TRBV28 and J usage is TRBJ2-5; D gene unclear. TRBJ2-7 explains the end of the DNA better; the J call may be wrong. Germline V CDR1 and CDR2: MDHEN, SYDVKM. The CDR3 has 10 amino acids. CDR3 sequence: CAIGAYEQYF. CDR3 DNA sequence: TGTGCCATCGGTGCCTACGAGCAGTACTTC.

The chain is built from TRBV9 and TRBJ2-2; D not resolved. Germline lookup yields CDR1 SGDLS and CDR2 YYNGEE. This CDR3 is 15 amino acids long. Trimming cost V 0 bases and J 4 bases, with 10 bases left between them. CDR3 coding DNA: TGTGCCAGCAGCGTAGGGGATGTGAGCACCGGGGAGCTGTTTTTT. This translates into CASSVGDVSTGELFF.

This chain joins TRBV4-3 and TRBJ2-5; D not resolved. The CDR3 totals 14 residues. V was pared by 0 bases and J by 11 bases, with 16 bases between. Germline V gene sequence: CDR1 LGHNA, CDR2 YSLEER. Here the CDR3 DNA reads TGCGCCAGCAGCCAAGATTTTCGGCTACGAGAGCAGTACTTC. Translating it yields CASSQDFRLREQYF.

This chain links TRBV12-3 or TRBV12-4 with TRBJ2-3; D remains unclear. Trimming pared 5 bases from V and 15 bases from J, leaving 18 bases between. This CDR3 region has 12 residues. The CDR3 spells CASSHRTDAEYF. The CDR3 DNA follows: TGTGCCAGCAGTCACAGAACAGATGCGGAATATTTT.

A few counts support this clonotype. V and J are TRBV6-6 and TRBJ1-2, with 8 positions matching TRBD1. This CDR3 is built from 16 residues. Germline CDR1 is MNHNY and CDR2 is SVGAGI (reference sequence). Trimming took 5 bases from V and 4 from J; bases not matched to a gene: 12. CDR3 nucleotide sequence: TGTGCCAGCAGTACGTTAGACAGGGGCGCTCCCTATGGCTACACCTTC. The encoded protein is CASSTLDRGAPYGYTF.

This chain connects TRBV4-2 to TRBJ2-7; 12 bases line up with TRBD2. Trimming cost V 4 bases and J 4 bases; bases outside gene matches: 17. In germline, CDR1 is LGHNA, CDR2 YNFKEQ. This CDR3 contains 19 residues. CDR3 residues: CASSRRVRASSGGAYEQYF. The CDR3 nucleotides read TGTGCCAGCAGCCGTAGGGTCCGGGCTTCTAGCGGGGGGGCTTACGAGCAGTACTTC.

This clonotype was seen only once. The chain links TRBV10-3 to TRBJ2-5, with TRBD2 identical over 13 bases. This CDR3 contains 12 residues. Trimming removed 8 bases from V and 11 bases from J; junction bases left unmatched: 5. Germline V CDR1 and CDR2: ENHRY, SYGVKD. This CDR3 reads CAIQLAGGEQYF. In nucleotides, the CDR3 is TGTGCCATCCAACTAGCGGGGGGGGAGCAGTACTTC.

This chain links TRBV19 with TRBJ2-3; tentative D call: TRBD1 (6 bases). Germline-derived CDR1 and CDR2 are LNHDA and SQIVND (reference sequence). Trimming shortened V by 6 bases and J by 5 bases, and 18 bases separated the two germline ends. The CDR3 is 15 residues long. DNA of the CDR3: TGTGCCAGTAGCATGACCGGGACAATAGAAGATACGCAGTATTTT. It translates to CASSMTGTIEDTQYF.

V usage is TRBV20-1 and J usage is TRBJ1-1, with 9 positions matching TRBD1. This CDR3 is built from 14 residues. V shed 6 bases and J 4 bases; nucleotides not matched to a gene: 9. Germline V gives CDR1 DFQATT, CDR2 SNEGSKA (reference sequence). This chain's CDR3 is CSARFDRGGTEAFF. CDR3 in DNA: TGCAGTGCACGATTCGACAGGGGGGGCACTGAAGCTTTCTTT.

In this sample, this clonotype turned up a few times. The chain employs TRBV6-2 or TRBV6-3 and TRBJ2-5; no firm D call. The CDR3 extends over 14 amino acids. Germline CDR1 reads MNHEY; CDR2 reads SVGEGT. V was pared by 2 bases and J by 0 bases, with 7 bases between. CDR3 coding DNA: TGTGCCAGCAGTTACCTTAGCTACCAAGAGACCCAGTACTTC. Protein product: CASSYLSYQETQYF.

J is TRBJ1-1 and V is TRBV7-2; D uncertain. The CDR3 is 11 residues long. Looked up from germline, CDR1 is SGHTA and CDR2 is FQGNSA. V lost 2 bases, J lost 10 bases, and 8 bases lay in between. CDR3 sequence reads: CASSLTAGAFF. The CDR3 coding sequence is TGTGCCAGCAGCTTAACGGCAGGAGCTTTCTTT.

The V gene is TRBV6-5, the J gene TRBJ1-2; TRBD1 might be the D (5 bases). Germline V CDR1 and CDR2: MNHEY, SVGAGI. Trimming took off 7 bases at V and 3 bases at J, with 21 bases between the two ends. The CDR3 loop spans 16 amino acids. The CDR3 nucleotides read TGTGCCAGCAAAGGTCTTTGGAGGGGAGGAGACTATGGCTACACCTTC. This translates into CASKGLWRGGDYGYTF.

This clonotype was recorded once. The chain carries TRBV6-1 and TRBJ2-1; no definite D call. CDR3 length: 12 amino acids. Germline assignment: CDR1 MNHNS and CDR2 SASEGT. Trimming shortened V by 10 bases and J by 7 bases, and 14 bases separated the two germline ends. CDR3 DNA: TGTGCCACCCTTAAACCTCCTAATGAGCAGTTCTTC. This codes for CATLKPPNEQFF.

V and J are TRBV12-3 or TRBV12-4 and TRBJ1-5; D is undetermined. The V gene lost 6 bases and the J gene lost 6 bases, with 12 bases spanning the gap. The CDR3 is 13 residues long. CDR3 nucleotide sequence: TGTGCCAGCAGCCCCGGGAGAAGTCAGCCCCAGCATTTT. As protein: CASSPGRSQPQHF.

In its sample, this clonotype was seen once. Germline and junction disagree at one end, which may indicate a read error. CDR3 loop: CASSGMSRSSSYNEQVF. CDR3 DNA: TGTGCCAGCTCCGGAATGAGTCGGAGTAGCTCCTACAATGAGCAGGTCTTC. The chain is built from TRBV6-2 or TRBV6-3 and TRBJ2-1, with D unresolved. The CDR3 runs 17 residues. The germline gives CDR1 MNHEY, CDR2 SVGEGT.

This chain uses TRBV20-1 with TRBJ2-3; 7 bases are shared with TRBD1. The CDR3 contains 13 residues. CDR1 DFQATT and CDR2 SNEGSKA come from the germline V gene (reference sequence). CDR3 nucleotides: TGCAGCGTCAGGGGGACCAGCACAGATACGCAGTATTTT. Its translation: CSVRGTSTDTQYF.

A few counts support this clonotype. The chain couples TRBV29-1 to TRBJ2-7; D call uncertain. V dropped 4 bases and J dropped 4 bases, with 14 bases sitting between them. CDR3 length: 13 residues. The V gene's germline CDR1 is SQVTM and CDR2 ANQGSEA. CDR3 DNA: TGCAGCGTTGTGGGAAACACGGCGTACGAGCAGTACTTC. It encodes CSVVGNTAYEQYF.

The chain uses TRBV15 and TRBJ2-2; D tentatively fits TRBD1 or TRBD2 (5 bases each). CDR1 LNHNV and CDR2 YYDKDF come from the germline V gene (reference sequence). Trimming removed 5 bases from V and 0 bases from J, with 16 bases in between. This CDR3 spans 17 amino acids. CDR3 loop: CATSPYSGTANTGELFF. Written as DNA, the CDR3 is TGTGCCACCAGCCCGTACTCCGGGACCGCGAACACCGGGGAGCTGTTTTTT.